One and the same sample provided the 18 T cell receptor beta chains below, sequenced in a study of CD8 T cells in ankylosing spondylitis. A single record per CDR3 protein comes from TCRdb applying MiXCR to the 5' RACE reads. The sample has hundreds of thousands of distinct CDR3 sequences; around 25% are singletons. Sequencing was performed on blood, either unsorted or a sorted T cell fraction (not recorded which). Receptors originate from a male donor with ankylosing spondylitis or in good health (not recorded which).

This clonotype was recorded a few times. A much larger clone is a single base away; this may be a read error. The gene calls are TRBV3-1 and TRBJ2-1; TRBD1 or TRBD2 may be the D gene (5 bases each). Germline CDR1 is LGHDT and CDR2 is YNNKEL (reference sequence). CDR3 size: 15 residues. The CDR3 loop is CATSAPGPGLHEQFF. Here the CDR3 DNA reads TGTGCCACCAGCGCCCCGGGTCCGGGGCTCCATGAGCAGTTCTTC.

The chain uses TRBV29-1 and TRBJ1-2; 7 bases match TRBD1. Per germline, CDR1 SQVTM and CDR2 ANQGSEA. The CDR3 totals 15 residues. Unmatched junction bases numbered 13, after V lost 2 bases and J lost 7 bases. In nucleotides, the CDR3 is TGCAGCGTTGAACAAGCAGGGGGAAGTAAGGGTGGCTACACCTTC. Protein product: CSVEQAGGSKGGYTF.

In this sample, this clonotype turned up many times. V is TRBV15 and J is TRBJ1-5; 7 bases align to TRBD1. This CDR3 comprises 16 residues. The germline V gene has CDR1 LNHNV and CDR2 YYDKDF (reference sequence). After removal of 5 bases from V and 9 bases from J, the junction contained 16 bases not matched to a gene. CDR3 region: CATSSRDRSHIRPQHF. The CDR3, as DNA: TGTGCCACCAGCTCCCGGGACAGATCCCATATTCGGCCCCAGCATTTT.

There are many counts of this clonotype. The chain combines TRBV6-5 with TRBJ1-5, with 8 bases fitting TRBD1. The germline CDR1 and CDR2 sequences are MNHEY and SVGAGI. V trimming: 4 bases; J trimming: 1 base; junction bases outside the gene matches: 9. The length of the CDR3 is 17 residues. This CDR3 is CASSSPDRGWSNQPQHF. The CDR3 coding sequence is TGTGCCAGCAGTTCGCCCGACAGGGGTTGGAGCAATCAGCCCCAGCATTTT.

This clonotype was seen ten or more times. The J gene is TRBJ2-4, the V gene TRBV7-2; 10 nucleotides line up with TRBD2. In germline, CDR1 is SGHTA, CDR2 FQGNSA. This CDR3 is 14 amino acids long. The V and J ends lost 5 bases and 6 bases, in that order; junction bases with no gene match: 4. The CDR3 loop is CASSAGTSVNIQYF. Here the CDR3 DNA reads TGTGCCAGCAGCGCCGGGACTAGCGTAAACATTCAGTACTTC.

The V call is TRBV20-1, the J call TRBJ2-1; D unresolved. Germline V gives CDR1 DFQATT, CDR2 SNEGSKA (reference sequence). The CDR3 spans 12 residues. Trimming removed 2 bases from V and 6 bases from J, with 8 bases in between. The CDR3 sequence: CSARRYSNEQFF. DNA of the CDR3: TGCAGTGCTAGAAGGTACAGCAATGAGCAGTTCTTC.

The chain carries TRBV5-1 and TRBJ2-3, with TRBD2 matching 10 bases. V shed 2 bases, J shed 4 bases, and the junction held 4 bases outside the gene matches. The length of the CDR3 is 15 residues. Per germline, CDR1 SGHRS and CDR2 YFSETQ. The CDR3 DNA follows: TGCGCCAGCAGCTTAGCGGGAGGGTCCGCAGATACGCAGTATTTT. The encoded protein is CASSLAGGSADTQYF.

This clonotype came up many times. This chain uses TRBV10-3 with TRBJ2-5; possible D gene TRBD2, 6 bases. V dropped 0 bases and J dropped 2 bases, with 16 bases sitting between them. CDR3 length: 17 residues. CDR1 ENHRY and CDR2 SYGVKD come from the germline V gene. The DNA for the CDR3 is TGTGCCATCAGTGAGTCTTACGGAGGGCCGTCGCAAGAGACCCAGTACTTC. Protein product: CAISESYGGPSQETQYF.

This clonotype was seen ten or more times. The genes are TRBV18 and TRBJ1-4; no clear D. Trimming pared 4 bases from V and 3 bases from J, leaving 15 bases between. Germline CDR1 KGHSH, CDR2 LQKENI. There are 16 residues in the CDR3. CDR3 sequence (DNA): TGTGCCAGCTCACACGGACCAGCCGCGGCTAATGAAAAACTGTTTTTT. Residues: CASSHGPAAANEKLFF.

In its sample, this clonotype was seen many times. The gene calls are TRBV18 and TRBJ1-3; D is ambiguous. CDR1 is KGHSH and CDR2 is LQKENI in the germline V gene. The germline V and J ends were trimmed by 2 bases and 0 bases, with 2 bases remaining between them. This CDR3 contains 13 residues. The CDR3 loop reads CASSPGSGNTIYF. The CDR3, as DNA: TGTGCCAGCTCACCAGGCTCTGGAAACACCATATATTTT.

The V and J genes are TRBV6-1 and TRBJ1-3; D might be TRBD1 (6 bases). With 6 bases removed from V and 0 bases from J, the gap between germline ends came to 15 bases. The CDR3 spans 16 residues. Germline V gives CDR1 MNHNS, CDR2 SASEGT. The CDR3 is CASSRYEDSSGNTIYF. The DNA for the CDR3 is TGTGCCAGCAGCCGATACGAGGACAGCTCTGGAAACACCATATATTTT.

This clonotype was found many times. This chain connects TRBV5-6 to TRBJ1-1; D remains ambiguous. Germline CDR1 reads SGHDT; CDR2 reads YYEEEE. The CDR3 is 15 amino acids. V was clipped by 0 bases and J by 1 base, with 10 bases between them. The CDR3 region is CASSLDGGRNTEAFF. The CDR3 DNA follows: TGTGCCAGCAGCTTGGATGGCGGAAGGAACACTGAAGCTTTCTTT.

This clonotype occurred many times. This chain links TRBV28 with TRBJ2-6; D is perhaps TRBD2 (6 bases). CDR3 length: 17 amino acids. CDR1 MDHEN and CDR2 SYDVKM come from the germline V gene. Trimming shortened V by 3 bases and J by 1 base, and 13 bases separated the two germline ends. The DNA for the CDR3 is TGTGCCAGCAGTTTTCCGGGGGTCTTATCTGGGGCCAACGTCCTGACTTTC. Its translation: CASSFPGVLSGANVLTF.

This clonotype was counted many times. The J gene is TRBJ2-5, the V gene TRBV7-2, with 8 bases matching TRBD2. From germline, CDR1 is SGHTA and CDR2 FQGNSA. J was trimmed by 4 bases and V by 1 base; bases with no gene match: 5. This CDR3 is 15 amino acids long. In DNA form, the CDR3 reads TGTGCCAGCAGCTTAGTGGCGGGAGGAGGAGAGACCCAGTACTTC. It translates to CASSLVAGGGETQYF.

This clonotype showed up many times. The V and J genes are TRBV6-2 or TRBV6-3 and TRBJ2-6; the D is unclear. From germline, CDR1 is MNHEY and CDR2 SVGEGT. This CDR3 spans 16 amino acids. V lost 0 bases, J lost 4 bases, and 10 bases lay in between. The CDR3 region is CASSYSPLSGANVLTF. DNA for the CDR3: TGTGCCAGCAGTTACTCCCCCCTTTCCGGGGCCAACGTCCTGACTTTC.

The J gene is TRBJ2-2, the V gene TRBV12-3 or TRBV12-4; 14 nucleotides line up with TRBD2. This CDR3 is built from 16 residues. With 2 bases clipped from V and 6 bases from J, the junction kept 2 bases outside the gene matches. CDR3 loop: CASSLRLAGGPGELFF. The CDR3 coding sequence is TGTGCCAGCAGTTTAAGACTAGCGGGAGGGCCCGGGGAGCTGTTTTTT.

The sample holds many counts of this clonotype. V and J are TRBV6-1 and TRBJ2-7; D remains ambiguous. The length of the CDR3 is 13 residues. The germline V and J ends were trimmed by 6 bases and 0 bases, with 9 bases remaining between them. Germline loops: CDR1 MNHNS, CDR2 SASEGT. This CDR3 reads CASSPIGSYEQYF. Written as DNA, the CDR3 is TGTGCCAGCAGCCCCATAGGCTCCTACGAGCAGTACTTC.

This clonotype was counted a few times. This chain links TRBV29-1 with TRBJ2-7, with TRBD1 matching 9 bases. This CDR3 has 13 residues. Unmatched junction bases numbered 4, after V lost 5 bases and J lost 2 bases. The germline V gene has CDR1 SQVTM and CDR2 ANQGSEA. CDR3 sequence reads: CSVQRQGAYEQYF. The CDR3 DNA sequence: TGCAGCGTTCAGAGACAGGGGGCCTACGAGCAGTACTTC.